The 21 T cell receptor beta chains below all came from one sample that was sequenced in a study of T cells in Graves' hyperthyroidism and ophthalmopathy. Regions amplified from RNA transcripts were the TCR beta CDR3 regions. During a first-round RT-PCR of the TCR CDR3, the HTBI primer set was used. TCRdb re-derived calls from the multiplex PCR reads in MiXCR, one entry per CDR3 protein. There are a few hundred thousand distinct CDR3 sequences in the sample; under 25% occur only once, and 50% lies in the top ten. The sample taken for sequencing was blood. The receptors derive from a woman in her fifties or sixties with Graves' hyperthyroidism.

This clonotype was picked up a small number of times. The chain joins TRBV20-1 to TRBJ2-7; D is perhaps TRBD1 (5 bases). The length of the CDR3 is 13 residues. The germline V gene has CDR1 DFQATT and CDR2 SNEGSKA (reference sequence). Trimming removed 6 bases from V and 0 bases from J, with 12 bases in between. The CDR3 sequence is CSALRQSSYEQYF. The CDR3 region has the DNA TGCAGTGCCCTACGACAGAGCTCCTACGAGCAGTACTTC.

This clonotype has at least ten counts. The rearrangement uses TRBV7-9 and TRBJ1-5; D uncertain. Germline V gene sequence: CDR1 SEHNR, CDR2 FQNEAQ (reference sequence). V gave up 4 bases and J gave up 7 bases, with 14 bases separating them. This CDR3 has 14 residues. The CDR3 bases are TGTGCCAGCAGCTCGGTAGTAGGAGGCCAGCCCCAGCATTTT. Its translation: CASSSVVGGQPQHF. The variable domain in full, completed from reference TRBV7-9 and TRBJ1-5, reads DTGVSQNPRHKITKRGQNVTFRCDPISEHNRLYWYRQTLGQGPEFLTYFQNEAQLEKSRLLSDRFSAERPKGSFSTLEIQRTEQGDSAMYLCASSSVVGGQPQHFGDGTRLSIL.

This clonotype was picked up many times. The CDR3 here is CASSHPGTHYEQYF. For the CDR3, the DNA is TGTGCCAGCAGCCACCCCGGGACTCACTACGAGCAGTACTTC. The chain couples TRBV3-1 to TRBJ2-7; tentative D call: TRBD2 (6 bases). The V and J ends lost 3 bases and 3 bases respectively, with 12 bases between them. CDR3 length: 14 residues. CDR1 LGHDT and CDR2 YNNKEL come from the germline V gene (reference sequence).

The J gene is TRBJ1-5, the V gene TRBV5-4; D remains ambiguous. Looked up from germline, CDR1 is SGHNT and CDR2 is YYREEE (reference sequence). There are 15 residues in the CDR3. Trimming shortened V by 0 bases and J by 2 bases, and 9 bases separated the two germline ends. The DNA of the CDR3 is TGTGCCAGCAGCTTGGAGCCTCACGGCAATCAGCCCCAGCATTTT. Translation gives CASSLEPHGNQPQHF.

This clonotype has more than one count but fewer than ten. This may be a read error: a much more frequent sequence differs by one nucleotide. The genes are TRBV3-1 and TRBJ1-5; possibly TRBD1 for D (5 bases). This CDR3 is 13 amino acids long. Germline V gives CDR1 LGHDT, CDR2 YNNKEL (reference sequence). V lost 6 bases and J 9 bases, leaving 15 bases between the germline ends. The CDR3, as DNA: TGTGCCAGCAGTCCAGGGTGGGATCGGCCCCAGCATTTT. Protein product: CASSPGWDRPQHF.

This clonotype showed up many times. The J gene is TRBJ2-1, the V gene TRBV10-2, with 7 bases aligning to TRBD2. This CDR3 has 16 residues. Trimming cost V 4 bases and J 0 bases; bases outside gene matches: 6. CDR1 and CDR2 (germline): WSHSY, SAAADI. The CDR3, as DNA: TGCGCCAGCAGTGCCAGCGGGGCTGGCTCCTACAATGAGCAGTTCTTC. This gives the protein CASSASGAGSYNEQFF.

This clonotype came up many times. The V gene is TRBV27, the J gene TRBJ2-2; either TRBD1 or TRBD2 may fit D (6 bases each). The V end was cut by 2 bases, the J end by 2 bases, with 15 bases between. The CDR3 totals 17 residues. Germline CDR1 MNHEY, CDR2 SMNVEV (reference sequence). The CDR3 reads CASSLGRGDLNTGELFF. DNA for the CDR3: TGTGCCAGCAGTTTAGGAAGGGGGGACCTAAACACCGGGGAGCTGTTTTTT.

This clonotype occurred many times. This chain connects TRBV5-1 to TRBJ2-1; TRBD2 agrees at 11 bases. The CDR3 is 14 residues long. Germline lookup yields CDR1 SGHRS and CDR2 YFSETQ. Unmatched junction bases numbered 5, after V lost 4 bases and J lost 8 bases. CDR3 DNA: TGCGCCAGCAGCCCGACTAGCGGGATGCATGAGCAGTTCTTC. This translates into CASSPTSGMHEQFF. The entire variable domain, with the rest obtained from reference TRBV5-1 and TRBJ2-1, is as follows: KAGVTQTPRYLIKTRGQQVTLSCSPISGHRSVSWYQQTPGQGLQFLFEYFSETQRNKGNFPGRFSGRQFSNSRSEMNVSTLELGDSALYLCASSPTSGMHEQFFGPGTRLTVL.

With regard to this clonotype: With a much larger clone just one base away, this may be a read error. The chain recombines TRBV18 with TRBJ2-7; 10 bases line up with TRBD1. CDR1 is KGHSH and CDR2 is LQKENI in the germline V gene. CDR3 length: 15 amino acids. The CDR3 loop reads CASSPRGTGAYGQYF. The CDR3 region has the DNA TGTGCCAGCTCACCCCGCGGGACAGGGGCTTACGGGCAGTACTTC. The whole variable domain, remainder taken from reference TRBV18 and TRBJ2-7, is NAGVMQNPRHLVRRRGQEARLRCSPMKGHSHVYWYRQLPEEGLKFMVYLQKENIIDESGMPKERFSAEFPKEGPSILRIQQVVRGDSAAYFCASSPRGTGAYGQYFGPGTRLTVT.

With respect to this clonotype: This may come from a read error, since a much larger clone is one base off. The chain is built from TRBV12-3 or TRBV12-4 and TRBJ2-5, with a possible D match to TRBD2 (7 bases). The V gene lost 3 bases and the J gene lost 4 bases, with 12 bases spanning the gap. The CDR3 has 14 residues. The CDR3, as DNA: TGTGCCAGCAGTTTGAACGGGGGGCGAGAGACCCAGTACTTC. Amino acid sequence: CASSLNGGRETQYF.

The chain employs TRBV11-3 and TRBJ2-5; 9 nucleotides line up with TRBD2. Trimming removed 1 base from V and 6 bases from J; junction bases left unmatched: 9. This CDR3 contains 16 residues. CDR1 SGHNT and CDR2 YENEEA come from the germline V gene. CDR3 in DNA: TGTGCCAGCAGCTTAGTTTTGGCGGGAGGGCCGAAGACCCAGTACTTC. Translating gives CASSLVLAGGPKTQYF.

This chain joins TRBV20-1 and TRBJ2-3; the D gene is possibly TRBD1 (5 bases). The CDR3 length is 11 residues. Germline V gene data show CDR1 as DFQATT and CDR2 as SNEGSKA (reference sequence). Deletions cut 5 bases from V and 4 bases from J, with 7 bases between. The CDR3 sequence: CSAPGSDTQYF. CDR3 nucleotide sequence: TGCAGTGCTCCAGGGTCAGATACGCAGTATTTT.

The chain combines TRBV28 with TRBJ2-5; the D gene is possibly TRBD1 (6 bases). Germline CDR1 is MDHEN and CDR2 is SYDVKM. The CDR3 spans 16 residues. Trimming removed 5 bases from V and 6 bases from J, with 22 bases in between. The CDR3 spells CASSPPTGGEGKTQYF. The DNA of the CDR3 is TGTGCCAGCAGTCCACCGACAGGCGGTGAAGGGAAGACCCAGTACTTC.

The chain carries TRBV12-3 or TRBV12-4 and TRBJ1-2, with 8 bases matching TRBD1. Trimming took 7 bases from V and 8 from J; bases not matched to a gene: 21. The CDR3 runs to 17 residues. The CDR3 spells CASTLAGTGGSLGGYTF. DNA of the CDR3: TGTGCCAGCACCCTAGCGGGGACAGGAGGATCCCTAGGCGGCTACACCTTC.

This clonotype was seen ten or more times. The genes are TRBV29-1 and TRBJ1-1; 9 bases are shared with TRBD1. The CDR3 sequence is 14 residues long. V was pared by 5 bases and J by 6 bases, with 10 bases of the junction left unmatched. Looked up from germline, CDR1 is SQVTM and CDR2 is ANQGSEA. This CDR3 reads CSVIAPGQGPEAFF. In DNA form, the CDR3 reads TGCAGCGTTATTGCTCCGGGACAGGGCCCTGAAGCTTTCTTT.

This rearrangement joins TRBV2 to TRBJ2-2; 8 bases are a match to TRBD1. Germline lookup yields CDR1 SNHLY and CDR2 FYNNEI. J lost 6 bases, V lost 5 bases, and 20 bases had no gene match. CDR3 length equals 19 residues. The CDR3 DNA follows: TGTGCCAGCAGTTTGCGGACAGGGTTAATGGGGGAGAGGTCCGGGGAGCTGTTTTTT. This gives the protein CASSLRTGLMGERSGELFF.

This clonotype has a count of ten or more. This chain joins TRBV11-2 and TRBJ2-7; D gene uncertain. Trimming removed 3 bases from V and 3 bases from J, with 12 bases in between. CDR1 SGHAT and CDR2 FQNNGV come from the germline V gene. This CDR3 has 14 residues. The CDR3 bases are TGTGCCAGCAGCTTGGGGTCAAACGTCTACGAGCAGTACTTC. This encodes CASSLGSNVYEQYF.

About this clonotype: A much larger clonotype is one base distant, so this may be a read error. The chain is built from TRBV28 and TRBJ2-7, with 11 bases matching TRBD1. Germline assignment: CDR1 MDHEN and CDR2 SYDVKM. The CDR3 totals 15 residues. For the CDR3, the DNA is TGTGCCCGCAGTTTACCCGGACAGGGGGCCCACGAGCAGTACTTC. This codes for CARSLPGQGAHEQYF.

This clonotype was found a few times. This rearrangement joins TRBV19 to TRBJ1-4; a weak D match, TRBD1 (5 bases). V was clipped by 4 bases and J by 2 bases, with 8 bases between them. The V gene's germline CDR1 is LNHDA and CDR2 SQIVND (reference sequence). The CDR3 contains 14 residues. Here the CDR3 reads CASSTRQTNEKLFF. For the CDR3, the DNA is TGTGCCAGTAGTACCCGACAGACTAATGAAAAACTGTTTTTT.

Many counts were recorded for this clonotype. The chain is built from TRBV10-2 and TRBJ2-1; TRBD1 aligns across 11 bases. This CDR3 comprises 17 residues. Germline lookup yields CDR1 WSHSY and CDR2 SAAADI. V lost 6 bases, J lost 0 bases, and 7 bases stayed unmatched. The CDR3 region is CASRGGTGGSSYNEQFF. The CDR3 region has the DNA TGCGCCAGCAGGGGAGGGACAGGGGGTAGCTCCTACAATGAGCAGTTCTTC.

Concerning this clonotype itself: It may be a read error: a sequence one base away is much more abundant. This rearrangement joins TRBV7-2 to TRBJ1-1, with D uncertain. Trimming stripped 7 bases from V and 6 bases from J, with 21 bases between. The CDR3 extends over 15 amino acids. The germline gives CDR1 SGHTA, CDR2 FQGNSA. This CDR3 is CASILRRNFKAEAFF. CDR3 sequence (DNA): TGTGCCAGCATCTTGAGGCGGAATTTCAAGGCTGAAGCTTTCTTT. The complete variable domain, with remaining parts taken from reference TRBV7-2 and TRBJ1-1, reads GAGVSQSPSNKVTEKGKDVELRCDPISGHTALYWYRQSLGQGLEFLIYFQGNSAPDKSGLPSDRFSAERTGGSVSTLTIQRTQQEDSAVYLCASILRRNFKAEAFFGQGTRLTVV.